This record looks at one TCR beta chain sequence and its context. CDR3 length equals 15 residues. The ends were cut back, 4 bases at V and 6 bases at J, with 16 bases in the middle. The germline CDR1 and CDR2 sequences are MNHEY and SVGAGI. The data belong to a study of blood T cell repertoires in COVID-19. Study overall: Whether acute or convalescent, the COVID-19 samples came from the United States, Italy and Spain.

Assay used: immunoSEQ multiplex PCR; TCRdb lists only in-frame clones, some missing. The sample carries some 150,000 clones, roughly 83% recorded once. The V gene is TRBV6-5, the J gene TRBJ1-5, with D possibly matching TRBD1 (6 bases). The sequence was collected from a woman aged 80 or older with acute or convalescent COVID-19. Sequencing was done on a sample of peripheral blood. As DNA, the CDR3 is TGTGCCAGCAGTTGGGTGGGGGCGACACGTCAGCCCCAGCATTTT. The encoded protein is CASSWVGATRQPQHF.